This T cell receptor (beta chain) originates from a study of shared clonotypes between healthy human individuals. The table came from immunoSEQ multiplex PCR; TCRdb's copy has only in-frame clones and leaves some out. Here the sample spans approximately 100,000 clones, approximately 70% being singletons. The length of the CDR3 is 13 residues. V was pared by 8 bases and J by 5 bases, with 16 bases between. Germline loops: CDR1 MDHEN, CDR2 SYDVKM. This receptor was obtained from a woman aged 25 to 39 in good health. The sample consisted of memory CD8+ T cells sorted from blood. As for subset: CD45RO+ cells pooled with CCR7-negative TemRA cells. This chain connects TRBV28 to TRBJ2-7, with D perhaps TRBD1 (6 bases). The CDR3 sequence: CASAPGVRNEQYF. The CDR3 region has the DNA TGTGCCAGCGCCCCAGGGGTAAGAAACGAGCAGTACTTC. The full variable domain, its missing parts supplied by reference TRBV28 and TRBJ2-7, is DVKVTQSSRYLVKRTGEKVFLECVQDMDHENMFWYRQDPGLGLRLIYFSYDVKMKEKGDIPEGYSVSREKKERFSLILESASTNQTSMYLCASAPGVRNEQYFGPGTRLTVT.